This TCR beta chain appears in the sequencing data of a study of CD8 T cells in ankylosing spondylitis. Trimming removed 0 bases from V and 4 bases from J, with 10 bases in between. Germline values: CDR1 SGDLS, CDR2 YYNGEE. The CDR3 is 14 amino acids. This clonotype was picked up many times. TCRdb re-called the 5' RACE reads with MiXCR, one entry per CDR3 protein. The sample contains approximately 43,000 distinct CDR3 sequences, 4% of which appear only once. V gene TRBV9 combines with J gene TRBJ1-1, with a tentative D call TRBD1 (5 bases). The sequenced sample consisted of blood, either unsorted or a sorted T cell fraction (not recorded which). This TCR was sampled from a female donor with ankylosing spondylitis or in good health (not recorded which). The CDR3 DNA is TGTGCCAGCAGCGTAGCCCAGGGCCCCACTGAAGCTTTCTTT. Its translation is CASSVAQGPTEAFF.